These 15 T cell receptor beta chains share one sample of origin, sequenced in a study of CD8 T cells in ankylosing spondylitis. MiXCR was run by TCRdb on the 5' RACE reads, yielding one entry per CDR3 protein. The sample records approximately 240,000 distinct CDR3 sequences, 24% being singletons. The sample was blood, either unsorted or a sorted T cell fraction (not recorded which). The receptors here all came from a male donor with ankylosing spondylitis or in good health (not recorded which).

This clonotype was detected ten times or more. The genes are TRBV20-1 and TRBJ1-6; maybe TRBD1 (5 bases). The germline V gene has CDR1 DFQATT and CDR2 SNEGSKA (reference sequence). The CDR3 extends over 14 amino acids. The ends were cut back, 1 base at V and 9 bases at J, with 13 bases in the middle. This CDR3 is CSARVGGAGSPLHF. Here the CDR3 DNA reads TGCAGTGCTAGAGTCGGGGGAGCTGGTTCACCCCTCCACTTT.

This clonotype has only a few counts. The chain links TRBV12-3 or TRBV12-4 to TRBJ1-2; D call uncertain. Trimming pared 2 bases from V and 4 bases from J, leaving 8 bases between. The CDR3 contains 13 residues. The CDR3 protein is CASSLLLTYGYTF. CDR3 nucleotide sequence: TGTGCCAGCAGTTTACTATTGACCTATGGCTACACCTTC.

In regard to this clonotype: An end of the junction differs from the germline gene, which may be a read error. V usage is TRBV29-1 and J usage is TRBJ1-2; D gene ambiguous. CDR3 length: 10 amino acids. Per germline, CDR1 SQVTM and CDR2 ANQGSEA. CDR3 region: CSVEKATPIF. For the CDR3, the DNA is TGCAGCGTTGAAAAAGCGACACCAATATTC.

This clonotype was counted between two and nine times. This chain connects TRBV20-1 to TRBJ2-1; no clear D gene. Trimming cost V 6 bases and J 5 bases, with 17 bases left between them. The CDR3 has 14 amino acids. The germline V gene has CDR1 DFQATT and CDR2 SNEGSKA (reference sequence). The CDR3 is CSAPQPGTHNEQFF. For the CDR3, the DNA is TGCAGTGCCCCGCAACCCGGCACCCACAATGAGCAGTTCTTC.

The V and J genes are TRBV24-1 and TRBJ2-2; D is perhaps TRBD1 (6 bases). Germline loops: CDR1 KGHDR, CDR2 SFDVKD. This CDR3 contains 15 residues. Trimming shortened V by 0 bases and J by 5 bases, and 9 bases separated the two germline ends. The CDR3 DNA sequence: TGTGCCACCAGTGATTTGAACAGGGTTACCGGGGAGCTGTTTTTT. This translates into CATSDLNRVTGELFF.

The rearrangement joins TRBV12-3 or TRBV12-4 to TRBJ1-4, with 8 bases lining up with TRBD1. This CDR3 comprises 14 residues. The V segment lost 8 bases and the J segment 4 bases; nucleotides outside the gene matches: 6. For the CDR3, the DNA is TGTGCCAGCGGACAGGGCATTGATAATGAAAAACTGTTTTTT. Translating it yields CASGQGIDNEKLFF.

The chain has TRBV11-3 and TRBJ2-1; 9 bases are shared with TRBD2. The CDR3 is made up of 15 amino acids. CDR1 and CDR2 (germline): SGHNT, YENEEA. V was pared by 5 bases and J by 6 bases, with 8 bases of the junction left unmatched. The CDR3 DNA follows: TGTGCCAGCAGCCGATTAGCGGGGGAAGGCAATGAGCAGTTCTTC. Protein sequence: CASSRLAGEGNEQFF. The full variable domain, in which reference TRBV11-3 and TRBJ2-1 provide the parts outside the CDR3, is EAGVVQSPRYKIIEKKQPVAFWCNPISGHNTLYWYLQNLGQGPELLIRYENEEAVDDSQLPKDRFSAERLKGVDSTLKIQPAELGDSAVYLCASSRLAGEGNEQFFGPGTRLTVL.

This rearrangement joins TRBV10-3 to TRBJ2-1, with D tentatively TRBD2 (6 bases). The CDR3 consists of 13 residues. The germline gives CDR1 ENHRY, CDR2 SYGVKD. V was trimmed by 8 bases and J by 4 bases, leaving 12 bases between them. DNA of the CDR3: TGTGCCATCGGGGTAGGAGGGTACAATGAGCAGTTCTTC. It translates to CAIGVGGYNEQFF.

This clonotype has at least ten counts. CDR3 region: CASSEVVTGANVLTF. The CDR3 DNA is TGTGCCAGCAGTGAAGTGGTAACTGGGGCCAACGTCCTGACTTTC. This rearrangement joins TRBV6-1 to TRBJ2-6; D gene ambiguous. Trimming stripped 1 base from V and 2 bases from J, with 6 bases between. The germline V gene has CDR1 MNHNS and CDR2 SASEGT. This CDR3 has 15 residues.

Ten or more counts support this clonotype. The chain carries TRBV4-1 and TRBJ1-2, with D possibly TRBD1 on 5 matching bases. Per the germline V gene, CDR1 is MGHRA and CDR2 is YSYEKL. The CDR3 has 18 amino acids. Trimming shortened V by 0 bases and J by 7 bases, and 24 bases separated the two germline ends. The CDR3, as DNA: TGCGCCAGCAGCCAAGATTTTCCCACCCGGGCCGGGAGGGGTGGCTACACCTTC. Protein: CASSQDFPTRAGRGGYTF.

The CDR3 loop reads CSVERGDADTQYF. The CDR3 DNA sequence: TGCAGCGTTGAACGGGGGGATGCAGATACGCAGTATTTT. The J gene is TRBJ2-3, the V gene TRBV29-1; 7 bases match TRBD2. V shed 2 bases, J shed 4 bases, and the junction held 3 bases outside the gene matches. CDR1 SQVTM and CDR2 ANQGSEA come from the germline V gene. The CDR3 extends over 13 amino acids.

The rearrangement uses TRBV2 and TRBJ2-1; D remains ambiguous. The CDR3 length is 13 residues. The V gene's germline CDR1 is SNHLY and CDR2 FYNNEI. Deletions cut 4 bases from V and 4 bases from J, with 8 bases between. CDR3 nucleotide sequence: TGTGCCAGCAGTGCCTTGCCGTACAATGAGCAGTTCTTC. It codes for CASSALPYNEQFF.

This chain connects TRBV10-3 to TRBJ2-5; TRBD1 or TRBD2 may be the D gene (5 bases each). The CDR3 is 14 amino acids. Germline V gene sequence: CDR1 ENHRY, CDR2 SYGVKD. V was pared by 2 bases and J by 5 bases, with 12 bases between. CDR3 loop: CAISETGTGETQYF. The CDR3 nucleotides are TGTGCCATCAGTGAGACCGGGACCGGGGAGACCCAGTACTTC.

This clonotype was detected ten times or more. J is TRBJ1-4 and V is TRBV5-1, with 8 nucleotides matching TRBD1. The V gene's germline CDR1 is SGHRS and CDR2 YFSETQ. Unmatched junction bases numbered 3, after V lost 6 bases and J lost 5 bases. This CDR3 region has 13 residues. The CDR3 loop reads CASTRTGNEKLFF. CDR3 nucleotide sequence: TGCGCCAGCACAAGGACAGGGAATGAAAAACTGTTTTTT. Full variable domain (rest looked up from reference TRBV5-1 and TRBJ1-4): KAGVTQTPRYLIKTRGQQVTLSCSPISGHRSVSWYQQTPGQGLQFLFEYFSETQRNKGNFPGRFSGRQFSNSRSEMNVSTLELGDSALYLCASTRTGNEKLFFGSGTQLSVL.

This clonotype was picked up many times. This chain connects TRBV20-1 to TRBJ2-1; TRBD1 is a possible D gene (5 bases). Looked up from germline, CDR1 is DFQATT and CDR2 is SNEGSKA (reference sequence). This CDR3 spans 13 amino acids. Deletions cut 5 bases from V and 9 bases from J, with 17 bases between. The CDR3 is CSAGAPDMGEQFF. CDR3 sequence (DNA): TGCAGTGCTGGGGCCCCTGATATGGGTGAGCAGTTCTTC.